The count of the clone carrying this TCR beta chain is one. The antigen is unknown. The data were obtained in a study of radiation and T cells in renal cell carcinoma. Described time point: baseline pretreatment blood. The treatment denotes: 15 Gy SBRT to primary tumor, nephrectomy 4 weeks later. After SBRT, blood was collected at 2 and 4 weeks, plus baseline. Some clones are missing from TCRdb's copy, which holds only in-frame ones; the method was immunoSEQ multiplex PCR. The sample records about 130,000 clones, roughly 90% being singletons. The CDR3 has 16 amino acids. V shed 3 bases and J 0 bases; nucleotides not matched to a gene: 3. The germline V gene encodes CDR1 SGHKS and CDR2 YYEKEE (reference sequence). Overall study results and limits: From baseline, blood top tumor clonotypes peaked at 2 weeks post-radiation.

The source material was blood, sampled from a patient whose treatment included radiotherapy and nephrectomy. The TCR originated in a woman aged 45 to 65 with renal cell carcinoma. The chain carries TRBV5-5 and TRBJ1-6, with 7 nucleotides matching TRBD1. CDR3 loop: CASSSTGSSYNSPLHF. The CDR3 region has the DNA TGTGCCAGCAGCTCGACAGGGAGCTCCTATAATTCACCCCTCCACTTT. Looking up the rest from reference TRBV5-5 and TRBJ1-6 gives the full variable domain: DAGVTQSPTHLIKTRGQQVTLRCSPISGHKSVSWYQQVLGQGPQFIFQYYEKEERGRGNFPDRFSARQFPNYSSELNVNALLLGDSALYLCASSSTGSSYNSPLHFGNGTRLTVT.